The 8 T cell receptor beta chains given below trace back to one sample, sequenced in a study of cytotoxic CD8 clonotypes in ibrutinib-treated CLL. The assay was immunoSEQ multiplex PCR, and TCRdb's table has in-frame clones only and misses some. Among around 150,000 clones listed, roughly four fifths were seen once. The sample here was PBMCs, taken after 12 months of ibrutinib treatment. All receptors come from a human donor with chronic lymphocytic leukemia.

This clone came up once. The chain uses TRBV11-2 and TRBJ1-1, with TRBD1 identical over 7 bases. This CDR3 comprises 15 residues. The ends lost 4 bases at V and 4 bases at J; junction bases unmatched: 9. CDR1 and CDR2 (germline): SGHAT, FQNNGV. CDR3 DNA sequence: TGTGCCAGCAGCTCAACAGGGGTTAGGGGCACTGAAGCTTTCTTT. Residues: CASSSTGVRGTEAFF.

The CDR3 coding sequence is TGTGCCAGCAGTTTGCGAAACGACATATATGAGCAGTTCTTC. Translating it yields CASSLRNDIYEQFF. This chain uses TRBV28 with TRBJ2-1; D remains ambiguous. Germline V CDR1 and CDR2: MDHEN, SYDVKM. The V end lost 3 bases, the J end lost 8 bases, and 14 bases lay between the germline ends. The CDR3 consists of 14 residues.

The chain uses TRBV7-3 and TRBJ2-7, with D perhaps matching TRBD1 or TRBD2 (7 bases each). Per the germline V gene, CDR1 is SGHTA and CDR2 is FQGTGA. The CDR3 length is 18 residues. V was clipped by 6 bases and J by 1 base, with 25 bases between them. The CDR3: CASSLKRGQRKESYEQYF. The CDR3 bases are TGTGCCAGCAGTCTAAAGCGGGGACAGAGAAAGGAATCCTACGAGCAGTACTTC.

CDR3 sequence reads: CASSQTTGGGRYEQYF. The CDR3 nucleotides read TGCGCCAGCAGCCAAACGACAGGGGGGGGACGTTACGAGCAGTACTTC. The chain combines TRBV4-1 with TRBJ2-7, with 9 bases that match TRBD1. Germline-derived CDR1 and CDR2 are MGHRA and YSYEKL. V was pared by 2 bases and J by 4 bases, with 9 bases of the junction left unmatched. CDR3 length: 16 residues.

This clone was seen once. The chain recombines TRBV4-3 with TRBJ1-4, with 8 bases identical to TRBD1. The V segment lost 3 bases and the J segment 8 bases; nucleotides outside the gene matches: 11. Germline-derived CDR1 and CDR2 are LGHNA and YSLEER. The CDR3 runs 16 residues. CDR3 in amino acids: CASSHPLTGVGEKLFF. CDR3 sequence (DNA): TGCGCCAGCAGCCACCCCTTGACAGGGGTGGGGGAAAAACTGTTTTTT.

The chain has TRBV5-4 and TRBJ2-5, with D possibly TRBD1 on 6 matching bases. V gave up 0 bases and J gave up 4 bases, with 10 bases separating them. The CDR3 is 14 amino acids. Germline V gene sequence: CDR1 SGHNT, CDR2 YYREEE (reference sequence). In nucleotides, the CDR3 is TGTGCCAGCAGCTTGGGAACAGGGCTAGAGACCCAGTACTTC. Protein: CASSLGTGLETQYF.

The sample holds one count of this clone. The gene calls are TRBV6-6 and TRBJ2-7, with 8 bases aligning to TRBD1. Germline CDR1 reads MNHNY; CDR2 reads SVGAGI (reference sequence). With 1 base clipped from V and 4 bases from J, the junction kept 0 bases outside the gene matches. The CDR3 covers 13 residues. CDR3 region: CASSYWTGYEQYF. DNA of the CDR3: TGTGCCAGCAGTTACTGGACAGGGTACGAGCAGTACTTC.

The chain carries TRBV6-1 and TRBJ1-1; D not certain. This CDR3 spans 13 amino acids. Germline V gives CDR1 MNHNS, CDR2 SASEGT. V was trimmed by 3 bases and J by 5 bases, leaving 10 bases between them. CDR3 in DNA: TGTGCCAGCAGTGAGGCCCCGGTGACTGAAGCTTTCTTT. Translated: CASSEAPVTEAFF.